Each of the 27 T cell receptor beta chains below was sequenced from the same sample in a study of blood T cell repertoires in COVID-19. Measured with immunoSEQ multiplex PCR; TCRdb has only the in-frame clones, and not every one. The sample has under 60,000 clones, 80% to 90% seen once. The sample consisted of peripheral blood. These receptors all stem from a man aged 55 to 70 with acute or convalescent COVID-19.

The chain carries TRBV28 and TRBJ2-3; TRBD2 matches 9 bases. Germline CDR1 MDHEN, CDR2 SYDVKM. V lost 6 bases to trimming and J lost 2 bases; unmatched junction nucleotides: 15. This CDR3 spans 18 amino acids. Here the CDR3 reads CASRPTTSSGASTDTQYF. The CDR3 DNA follows: TGTGCCAGCAGGCCTACTACCTCTAGCGGGGCTTCCACAGATACGCAGTATTTT.

The J gene is TRBJ2-7, the V gene TRBV25-1; no clear D gene. Germline assignment: CDR1 MGHDK and CDR2 SYGVNS. The germline V and J ends were trimmed by 1 base and 0 bases, with 7 bases remaining between them. The CDR3 loop spans 14 amino acids. The CDR3 nucleotides are TGTGCCAGCAGTGAATTTGGCAGCTCCTACGAGCAGTACTTC. Protein sequence: CASSEFGSSYEQYF.

The V call is TRBV11-3, the J call TRBJ2-1; no definite D call. Trimming removed 1 base from V and 7 bases from J, with 11 bases in between. This CDR3 has 14 residues. Germline CDR1 and CDR2: SGHNT and YENEEA. The CDR3 DNA follows: TGTGCCAGCAGCTTAGTCAAAGGAGTAAATGAGCAGTTCTTC. Protein: CASSLVKGVNEQFF.

CDR3 loop: CASSDVLGNYNEQFF. The DNA for the CDR3 is TGTGCCAGCAGTGACGTGCTCGGGAACTACAATGAGCAGTTCTTC. This chain uses TRBV25-1 with TRBJ2-1; a weak D match, TRBD2 (5 bases). CDR3 length: 15 amino acids. With 3 bases removed from V and 3 bases from J, the gap between germline ends came to 12 bases. The germline gives CDR1 MGHDK, CDR2 SYGVNS. The full variable domain, in which reference TRBV25-1 and TRBJ2-1 provide the parts outside the CDR3, is EADIYQTPRYLVIGTGKKITLECSQTMGHDKMYWYQQDPGMELHLIHYSYGVNSTEKGDLSSESTVSRIRTEHFPLTLESARPSHTSQYLCASSDVLGNYNEQFFGPGTRLTVL.

Only one count was recorded for this clone. The chain couples TRBV13 to TRBJ2-7; 8 nucleotides align to TRBD1. This CDR3 comprises 16 residues. Unmatched junction bases numbered 13, after V lost 4 bases and J lost 5 bases. Germline V CDR1 and CDR2: PRHDT, FYEKMQ (reference sequence). The CDR3 region has the DNA TGTGCCAGCAGCTCCCTTGGGACAGGAAGGGATCACGAGCAGTACTTC. Its translation is CASSSLGTGRDHEQYF.

The rearrangement joins TRBV2 to TRBJ2-5; 7 bases are a match to TRBD1. Germline V CDR1 and CDR2: SNHLY, FYNNEI. J gave up 4 bases and V 7 bases, and 6 bases lay outside the gene matches. The CDR3 runs to 13 residues. The CDR3 DNA follows: TGTGCCAGCAAAACAGGGGTGCTAGAGACCCAGTACTTC. It specifies CASKTGVLETQYF.

The CDR3 region is CASRGTVAFSPLHF. The DNA for the CDR3 is TGTGCCAGCAGGGGGACAGTAGCTTTTTCACCCCTCCACTTT. The chain is built from TRBV2 and TRBJ1-6; 7 bases align to TRBD1. The CDR3 covers 14 residues. The trim removed 6 bases at V and 9 bases at J, leaving 8 bases unmatched. Germline loops: CDR1 SNHLY, CDR2 FYNNEI.

The CDR3 protein is CASSQMTVNTEAFF. The CDR3 DNA is TGTGCCAGCAGCCAAATGACAGTAAACACTGAAGCTTTCTTT. V gene TRBV3-1 (or the pseudogene TRBV3-2) combines with J gene TRBJ1-1, with TRBD1 as a possible D gene (5 bases). Trimming cost V 2 bases and J 2 bases, with 9 bases left between them. This CDR3 comprises 14 residues. CDR1 is LGHDT, CDR2 YNNKEL, per germline (reference sequence).

The chain combines TRBV5-6 with TRBJ1-4, with 11 bases identical to TRBD1. Germline V gives CDR1 SGHDT, CDR2 YYEEEE. V lost 4 bases to trimming and J lost 8 bases; unmatched junction nucleotides: 7. This CDR3 is 15 amino acids long. CDR3 DNA: TGTGCCAGCAGCCGGGGACAGGGGGAAAAGGAAAAACTGTTTTTT. Translating gives CASSRGQGEKEKLFF.

V and J are TRBV18 and TRBJ1-2; no reliable D call. This CDR3 contains 15 residues. V dropped 5 bases and J dropped 3 bases, with 16 bases sitting between them. Germline-derived CDR1 and CDR2 are KGHSH and LQKENI. The CDR3 here is CASSGERGRYYGYTF. CDR3 bases: TGTGCCAGCTCAGGAGAGAGAGGGCGGTACTATGGCTACACCTTC.

This sequence joins TRBV4-1 and TRBJ2-7, with 7 bases lining up with TRBD1. Germline loops: CDR1 MGHRA, CDR2 YSYEKL. Trimming cost V 4 bases and J 7 bases; bases outside gene matches: 10. This CDR3 comprises 14 residues. CDR3 sequence reads: CASSLTGTAAEQYF. CDR3 in DNA: TGCGCCAGCAGCCTAACCGGGACAGCGGCGGAGCAGTACTTC.

The chain combines TRBV4-1 with TRBJ2-1; D call uncertain. Germline V gene sequence: CDR1 MGHRA, CDR2 YSYEKL. The CDR3 runs to 14 residues. Trimming removed 3 bases at V and 0 bases at J, with 6 bases between. The CDR3: CASSHASSYNEQFF. The CDR3 DNA reads TGCGCCAGCAGCCACGCGAGCTCCTACAATGAGCAGTTCTTC.

V gene TRBV11-2 combines with J gene TRBJ1-2; 9 bases map to TRBD1. This CDR3 is 13 amino acids long. Germline values: CDR1 SGHAT, CDR2 FQNNGV. The junction had 6 bases not matched to a gene; V was cut back by 5 bases and J by 8 bases. The CDR3 DNA follows: TGTGCCAGCAGCCGGGACAGGGAAGACGGCTACACCTTC. Amino acid sequence: CASSRDREDGYTF.

This chain joins TRBV6-4 and TRBJ2-3; 9 bases align to TRBD1. Germline CDR1 and CDR2: MRHNA and SNTAGT. The ends lost 5 bases at V and 1 base at J; junction bases unmatched: 7. This CDR3 is 16 amino acids long. This CDR3 reads CASSPQGAGRTDTQYF. The CDR3 DNA follows: TGTGCCAGCAGTCCACAGGGGGCAGGTCGCACAGATACGCAGTATTTT.

This chain joins TRBV13 and TRBJ2-1, with 8 positions matching TRBD2. There are 15 residues in the CDR3. CDR1 and CDR2 from the germline V gene are PRHDT and FYEKMQ (reference sequence). Trimming at V came to 9 bases and at J to 2 bases, leaving 9 bases not matched to a gene. For the CDR3, the DNA is TGTGCCAGTTCCAGGCGGGGGGCCACCTACAATGAGCAGTTCTTC. Translated: CASSRRGATYNEQFF.

The chain recombines TRBV6-5 with TRBJ2-7; TRBD1 might be the D (5 bases). The CDR3 extends over 15 amino acids. In germline, CDR1 is MNHEY, CDR2 SVGAGI. V lost 7 bases to trimming and J lost 8 bases, with 24 bases between them. CDR3 sequence (DNA): TGTGCCAGCATGATTGAGTCAGGGAATGTGGGGAAGCAGTACTTC. It yields the protein CASMIESGNVGKQYF.

The chain employs TRBV5-1 and TRBJ2-1; no clear D gene. The CDR3 sequence is 12 residues long. V was pared by 0 bases and J by 6 bases, with 4 bases between. From germline, CDR1 is SGHRS and CDR2 YFSETQ. CDR3: CASSLVLNEQFF. DNA for the CDR3: TGCGCCAGCAGCTTGGTTCTCAATGAGCAGTTCTTC.

This chain connects TRBV6-4 to TRBJ2-2; TRBD1 aligns across 10 bases. Germline V gene data show CDR1 as MRHNA and CDR2 as SNTAGT. The junction had 11 bases not matched to a gene; V was cut back by 4 bases and J by 0 bases. The CDR3 has 19 amino acids. CDR3 coding DNA: TGTGCCAGCAGTGTGACAGGGGGCGCCTCCCTGTCGAACACCGGGGAGCTGTTTTTT. This codes for CASSVTGGASLSNTGELFF.

The gene calls are TRBV30 and TRBJ1-5; no clear D. The CDR3 contains 13 residues. Germline V lookup: CDR1 GTSNPN, CDR2 SVGIG (reference sequence). Between the trimmed V and J ends, which lost 2 bases and 4 bases, there was a span of 9 bases. The CDR3 bases are TGTGCCTGGAGTCCCCGGGGTAATCAGCCCCAGCATTTT. It translates to CAWSPRGNQPQHF.

Only one count was recorded for this clone. The rearrangement uses TRBV11-3 and TRBJ2-1; 10 bases map to TRBD2. CDR1 is SGHNT, CDR2 YENEEA, per germline. V dropped 5 bases and J dropped 4; count of bases not matched to a gene: 8. This CDR3 is built from 16 residues. The CDR3 spells CASSRVPGLAYNEQFF. The DNA for the CDR3 is TGTGCCAGCAGCCGCGTACCGGGACTAGCGTACAATGAGCAGTTCTTC.

The V call is TRBV5-6, the J call TRBJ2-7; unclear D gene. The V gene lost 3 bases and the J gene lost 0 bases, with 7 bases spanning the gap. This CDR3 is built from 13 residues. Germline V gives CDR1 SGHDT, CDR2 YYEEEE. The CDR3 region has the DNA TGTGCCAGCAGCTCGCGAAACTCCTACGAGCAGTACTTC. Residues: CASSSRNSYEQYF.

This rearrangement joins TRBV18 to TRBJ1-2; 7 bases fit TRBD1. The CDR3 totals 14 residues. Germline V gene data show CDR1 as KGHSH and CDR2 as LQKENI. J gave up 8 bases and V 5 bases, and 11 bases lay outside the gene matches. The CDR3 bases are TGTGCCAGCTCAGACAGGGCTCCTACGGCCGGCTACACCTTC. This sequence encodes CASSDRAPTAGYTF.

J is TRBJ1-3 and V is TRBV2; D call uncertain. Looked up from germline, CDR1 is SNHLY and CDR2 is FYNNEI. The CDR3 has 13 residues. Trimming took 5 bases from V and 8 from J, leaving 13 bases between them. In DNA, the CDR3 is TGTGCCAGCAGTCTTGGACGGGAGTACACCATATATTTT. It yields the protein CASSLGREYTIYF.

The J gene is TRBJ2-1, the V gene TRBV10-3; TRBD1 aligns across 7 bases. CDR1 is ENHRY and CDR2 is SYGVKD in the germline V gene. The CDR3 is 12 residues long. The junction had 13 bases not matched to a gene; V was cut back by 10 bases and J by 13 bases. CDR3 region: CATHSLTGVQFF. The CDR3 region has the DNA TGTGCCACCCACTCCCTCACAGGGGTACAGTTCTTC.

The chain employs TRBV24-1 and TRBJ1-1, with D uncertain. The length of the CDR3 is 13 residues. Looked up from germline, CDR1 is KGHDR and CDR2 is SFDVKD. With 1 base removed from V and 4 bases from J, the gap between germline ends came to 6 bases. The CDR3 nucleotides read TGTGCCACCAGTGATTTCGGAGGCACTGAAGCTTTCTTT. Protein product: CATSDFGGTEAFF.

This chain connects TRBV12-2 to TRBJ2-6; the table calls TRBD1, which could not be checked here. TRBV12-2 is a pseudogene. CDR3 length equals 18 residues. CDR3 amino acids: CASRLSCQGNSGANVLTF. DNA of the CDR3: TGTGCAAGTCGCTTAAGTTGTCAGGGGAACTCTGGGGCCAACGTCCTGACTTTC.

The chain uses TRBV27 and TRBJ2-2, with TRBD1 identical over 8 bases. This CDR3 spans 17 amino acids. Germline loops: CDR1 MNHEY, CDR2 SMNVEV (reference sequence). The junction had 12 bases not matched to a gene; V was cut back by 5 bases and J by 4 bases. The DNA of the CDR3 is TGTGCCAGCAGTATACCCCTTGGGACAGGCATCACCGGGGAGCTGTTTTTT. This codes for CASSIPLGTGITGELFF.